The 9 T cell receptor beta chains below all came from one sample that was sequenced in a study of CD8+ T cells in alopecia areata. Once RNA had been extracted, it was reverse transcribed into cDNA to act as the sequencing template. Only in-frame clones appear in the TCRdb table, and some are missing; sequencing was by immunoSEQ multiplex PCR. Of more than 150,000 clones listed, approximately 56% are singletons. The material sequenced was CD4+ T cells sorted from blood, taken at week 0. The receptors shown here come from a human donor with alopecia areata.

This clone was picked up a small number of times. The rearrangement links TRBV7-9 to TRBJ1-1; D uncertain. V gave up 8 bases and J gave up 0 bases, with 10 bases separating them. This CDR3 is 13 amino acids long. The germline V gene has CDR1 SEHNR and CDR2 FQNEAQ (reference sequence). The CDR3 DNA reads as TGTGCCAGCGTCGAGGATATGAACACTGAAGCTTTCTTT. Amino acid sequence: CASVEDMNTEAFF.

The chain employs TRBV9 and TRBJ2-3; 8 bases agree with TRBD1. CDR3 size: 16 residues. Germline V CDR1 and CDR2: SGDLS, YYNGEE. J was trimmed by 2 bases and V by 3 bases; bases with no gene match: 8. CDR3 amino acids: CASSAPVGQDTDTQYF. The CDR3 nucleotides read TGTGCCAGCAGCGCCCCGGTGGGACAGGACACAGATACGCAGTATTTT.

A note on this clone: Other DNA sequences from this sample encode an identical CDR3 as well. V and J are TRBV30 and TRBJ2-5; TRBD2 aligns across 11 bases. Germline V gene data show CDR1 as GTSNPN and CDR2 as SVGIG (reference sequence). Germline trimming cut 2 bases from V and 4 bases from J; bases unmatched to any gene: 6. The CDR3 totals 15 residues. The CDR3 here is CAWSRLAGGPETQYF. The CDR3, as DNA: TGTGCCTGGAGTCGATTAGCGGGGGGGCCAGAGACCCAGTACTTC.

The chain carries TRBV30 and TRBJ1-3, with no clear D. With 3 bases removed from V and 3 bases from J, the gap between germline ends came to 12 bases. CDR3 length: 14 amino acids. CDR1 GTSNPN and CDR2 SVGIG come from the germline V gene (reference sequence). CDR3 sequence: CAWRPLGRGNTIYF. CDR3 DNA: TGTGCCTGGAGACCTCTCGGACGTGGAAACACCATATATTTT. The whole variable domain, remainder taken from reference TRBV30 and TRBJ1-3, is SQTIHQWPATLVQPVGSPLSLECTVEGTSNPNLYWYRQAAGRGLQLLFYSVGIGQISSEVPQNLSASRPQDRQFILSSKKLLLSDSGFYLCAWRPLGRGNTIYFGEGSWLTVV.

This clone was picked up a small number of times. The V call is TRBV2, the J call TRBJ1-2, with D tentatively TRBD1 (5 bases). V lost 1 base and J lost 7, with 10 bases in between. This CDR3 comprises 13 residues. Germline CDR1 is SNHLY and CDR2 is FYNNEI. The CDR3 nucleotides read TGTGCCAGCAGTGAAGACCCGAGGGGTGGCTACACCTTC. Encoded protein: CASSEDPRGGYTF.

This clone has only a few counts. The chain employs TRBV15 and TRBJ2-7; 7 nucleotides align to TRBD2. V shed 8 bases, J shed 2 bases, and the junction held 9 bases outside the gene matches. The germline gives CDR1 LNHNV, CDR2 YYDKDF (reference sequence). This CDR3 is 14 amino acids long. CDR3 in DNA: TGTGCCACCGGAAGGGGAGGGTCCGCCTACGAGCAGTACTTC. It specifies CATGRGGSAYEQYF.

The CDR3 nucleotides read TGTGCCTGGAGTACCGGGACAGTGTGGGAGACCCAGTACTTC. The encoded protein is CAWSTGTVWETQYF. The chain carries TRBV30 and TRBJ2-5, with TRBD1 matching over 7 bases. Germline CDR1 is GTSNPN and CDR2 is SVGIG (reference sequence). This CDR3 region has 14 residues. The trim removed 2 bases at V and 5 bases at J, leaving 8 bases unmatched.

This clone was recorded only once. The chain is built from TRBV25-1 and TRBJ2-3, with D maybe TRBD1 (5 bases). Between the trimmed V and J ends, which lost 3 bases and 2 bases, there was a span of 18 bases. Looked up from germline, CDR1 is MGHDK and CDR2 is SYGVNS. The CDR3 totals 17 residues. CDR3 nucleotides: TGTGCCAGCAGTGACAGGACACTGGCTGGGTACACAGATACGCAGTATTTT. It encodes CASSDRTLAGYTDTQYF.

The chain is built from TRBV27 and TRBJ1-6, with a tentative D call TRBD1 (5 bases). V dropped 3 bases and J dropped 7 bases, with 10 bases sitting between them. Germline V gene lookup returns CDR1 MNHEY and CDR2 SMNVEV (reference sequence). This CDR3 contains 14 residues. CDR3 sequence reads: CASSFRQQNSPLHF. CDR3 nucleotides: TGTGCCAGCAGTTTCCGACAGCAGAATTCACCCCTCCACTTT.